Below, 29 T cell receptor beta chains from the same sample are listed, as sequenced in a study of vaccination and CD4 T cells after COVID-19 (dated by TCRdb to 2021 to 2024). Preparation of the library involved PCR. TCRdb names Illumina iSeq 100 as the instrument used. DNA from cultured CD4+ T cells was subjected to TCR sequencing with the Oncomine TCR Beta short-read assay at the Johns Hopkins FTIC core. TCRdb itself trimmed the public reads at Q25 with fastp, ran MiXCR and retained productive beta chains. Records with the same CDR3 protein are collapsed into one entry carrying the most frequent genes and DNA. Counted in this sample were under 25,000 distinct CDR3 sequences; around 45% of them appeared once. The leading ten clones occupy 4% of the sample. Per the publication, the treatment or condition label means: roughly 11-day PBMC culture with coronavirus spike peptide pools or control peptides (ViraFEST assay).

No antigen has been assigned to these receptors. Sequencing input: CD4+ T cells from blood, cultured in vitro. The source of these receptors is a human donor who had recovered from COVID-19.

This clonotype was found a few times. One end of the junction varies from germline; a read error may be responsible. This sequence joins TRBV7-7 and TRBJ1-1, with D possibly TRBD1 on 6 matching bases. CDR3 length equals 13 residues. Germline loops: CDR1 SSHAT, CDR2 FNYEAQ (reference sequence). The CDR3 region is CASSLKEDSTAFF. The DNA for the CDR3 is TGTGCTAGCAGCTTAAAGGAGGACAGTACAGCTTTCTTT.

The table lists this clonotype with a few counts. The rearrangement uses TRBV19 and TRBJ1-2, with D perhaps matching TRBD1 (5 bases). CDR3 length: 14 amino acids. CDR1 is LNHDA and CDR2 is SQIVND in the germline V gene (reference sequence). Trimming took 6 bases from V and 3 from J, leaving 14 bases between them. The CDR3 here is CASRPGTIDYGYTF. The CDR3 nucleotides read TGTGCCAGTAGACCCGGGACGATAGACTATGGCTACACCTTC.

The V gene is TRBV6-1, the J gene TRBJ2-3; D is possibly TRBD2 (5 bases). The CDR3 runs 11 residues. The V gene lost 6 bases and the J gene lost 8 bases, with 9 bases spanning the gap. Germline values: CDR1 MNHNS, CDR2 SASEGT. The CDR3: CASREAGTQYF. The DNA of the CDR3 is TGTGCCAGCAGGGAGGCGGGTACGCAGTATTTT.

Note on this clonotype: The junction does not match germline at one end; this may be a read error. The chain combines TRBV2 with TRBJ1-2; D not certain. There are 12 residues in the CDR3. The germline CDR1 and CDR2 sequences are SNHLY and FYNNEI. CDR3 nucleotide sequence: TGTGCCAGCAGCGAAGGTTTCTATGGCTACACCTTC. Translating gives CASSEGFYGYTF. The variable domain in full, completed from reference TRBV2 and TRBJ1-2, reads EPEVTQTPSHQVTQMGQEVILRCVPISNHLYFYWYRQILGQKVEFLVSFYNNEISEKSEIFDDQFSVERPDGSNFTLKIRSTKLEDSAMYFCASSEGFYGYTFGSGTRLTVV.

Only one count was recorded for this clonotype. The chain couples TRBV27 to TRBJ2-1; no clear D. Germline V gene lookup returns CDR1 MNHEY and CDR2 SMNVEV (reference sequence). The CDR3 extends over 14 amino acids. V lost 6 bases to trimming and J lost 0 bases, with 9 bases between them. In nucleotides, the CDR3 is TGTGCCAGCAGGCGCCAGGTCTCCTACAATGAGCAGTTCTTC. Translation: CASRRQVSYNEQFF.

The chain is built from TRBV6-5 and TRBJ1-4; no clear D gene. Germline CDR1 MNHEY, CDR2 SVGAGI. Deletions cut 0 bases from V and 3 bases from J, with 8 bases between. This CDR3 has 15 amino acids. The CDR3 DNA follows: TGTGCCAGCAGTTACTCCCCAGCAGCTAATGAAAAACTGTTTTTT. Amino acids: CASSYSPAANEKLFF.

This clonotype was counted a few times. V usage is TRBV27 and J usage is TRBJ1-5, with D unresolved. CDR3 length equals 15 residues. Per germline, CDR1 MNHEY and CDR2 SMNVEV (reference sequence). Trimming removed 10 bases from V and 0 bases from J, with 16 bases in between. CDR3 nucleotides: TGTGCCAACGATCGCAGAGGGTATAGCAATCAGCCCCAGCATTTT. Its translation: CANDRRGYSNQPQHF.

This clonotype was found a few times. This chain connects TRBV5-1 to TRBJ2-3; D is possibly TRBD1 (5 bases). The V end lost 3 bases, the J end lost 4 bases, and 15 bases lay between the germline ends. Germline V gives CDR1 SGHRS, CDR2 YFSETQ. The CDR3 runs 15 residues. The CDR3 loop is CASSSGLTGADTQYF. CDR3 in DNA: TGCGCCAGCAGCTCGGGCCTTACAGGAGCAGATACGCAGTATTTT.

This rearrangement joins TRBV30 to TRBJ2-2; 7 nucleotides line up with TRBD1. The CDR3 covers 13 residues. Trimming removed 4 bases from V and 7 bases from J; junction bases left unmatched: 6. In germline, CDR1 is GTSNPN, CDR2 SVGIG (reference sequence). The CDR3, as DNA: TGTGCCTGGATCAGGGGGAGTCACGGGGAGCTGTTTTTT. Translating gives CAWIRGSHGELFF.

The chain joins TRBV11-1 to TRBJ1-3; D unclear. The germline V gene encodes CDR1 SGHAT and CDR2 FQDESV (reference sequence). The CDR3 spans 14 residues. The V and J ends lost 5 bases and 9 bases respectively, with 17 bases between them. For the CDR3, the DNA is TGTGCCAGCAGCAGGACGGATAGCCGAACCACCATATATTTT. It specifies CASSRTDSRTTIYF.

The CDR3: CASHRERDTEAFF. CDR3 bases: TGTGCCAGCCACCGGGAGAGGGATACTGAAGCTTTCTTT. The rearrangement links TRBV7-9 to TRBJ1-1, with D hard to call. This CDR3 region has 13 residues. V was shortened by 8 bases and J by 5 bases, with 15 bases between the two germline ends. Germline assignment: CDR1 SEHNR and CDR2 FQNEAQ (reference sequence).

The chain links TRBV12-3 or TRBV12-4 to TRBJ2-3, with 9 bases that match TRBD2. V trimming: 2 bases; J trimming: 1 base; junction bases outside the gene matches: 10. The CDR3 contains 18 residues. The DNA of the CDR3 is TGTGCCAGCAGTTTATTGGCGGGAGGGGATCTTGGCACAGATACGCAGTATTTT. It translates to CASSLLAGGDLGTDTQYF.

This clonotype was seen a few times. The V and J genes are TRBV20-1 and TRBJ2-3; D is ambiguous. V was pared by 6 bases and J by 2 bases, with 12 bases between. Germline V gene lookup returns CDR1 DFQATT and CDR2 SNEGSKA (reference sequence). The CDR3 runs to 13 residues. CDR3 sequence: CSAQYTHTDTQYF. CDR3 bases: TGCAGTGCCCAATATACACACACAGATACGCAGTATTTT.

This sequence joins TRBV30 and TRBJ1-5; D is unclear. The CDR3 length is 13 residues. V dropped 4 bases and J dropped 0 bases, with 7 bases sitting between them. Germline V gene data show CDR1 as GTSNPN and CDR2 as SVGIG (reference sequence). Here the CDR3 reads CAWTGNSNQPQHF. The CDR3 nucleotides are TGTGCCTGGACGGGCAATAGCAATCAGCCCCAGCATTTT.

This clonotype occurred a few times. The chain uses TRBV20-1 and TRBJ2-7; D could derive from TRBD1 or TRBD2 (6 bases each). Trimming left V 5 bases short and J 3 bases short, with 14 bases between. Germline CDR1 DFQATT, CDR2 SNEGSKA (reference sequence). This CDR3 contains 13 residues. CDR3 region: CSAGGGSLYEQYF. Written as DNA, the CDR3 is TGCAGTGCTGGAGGGGGTTCGCTCTACGAGCAGTACTTC.

This clonotype has just a few counts. This chain connects TRBV9 to TRBJ1-2; no definite D call. CDR1 and CDR2 from the germline V gene are SGDLS and YYNGEE. V was pared by 0 bases and J by 9 bases, with 18 bases between. CDR3 length equals 15 residues. The CDR3 region is CASSVGTPFMGSYTF. DNA of the CDR3: TGTGCCAGCAGCGTAGGCACGCCTTTCATGGGGAGCTACACCTTC.

This chain connects TRBV6-2 or TRBV6-3 to TRBJ1-5; D may be TRBD1 (6 bases). In germline, CDR1 is MNHEY, CDR2 SVGEGT. The CDR3 length is 11 residues. Trimming took 10 bases from V and 11 from J, leaving 15 bases between them. In DNA, the CDR3 is TGTGCCACTAAGAGGGACACAGCCCAGCATTTT. This sequence encodes CATKRDTAQHF.

The rearrangement joins TRBV20-1 to TRBJ1-4; tentatively, D is TRBD1 (6 bases). The germline CDR1 and CDR2 sequences are DFQATT and SNEGSKA (reference sequence). Trimming shortened V by 0 bases and J by 2 bases, and 16 bases separated the two germline ends. This CDR3 contains 17 residues. The CDR3 protein is CSAREGPGQPTNEKLFF. DNA for the CDR3: TGCAGTGCTAGAGAGGGTCCCGGACAGCCTACTAATGAAAAACTGTTTTTT.

DNA for the CDR3: TGCAGTGCTAGAGATCGGCGGACCCGAGGAGAGAACAATGAGCAGTTCTTC. It is translated as CSARDRRTRGENNEQFF. The chain has TRBV20-1 and TRBJ2-1; D is ambiguous. This CDR3 comprises 17 residues. Germline assignment: CDR1 DFQATT and CDR2 SNEGSKA (reference sequence). V lost 0 bases, J lost 5 bases, and 20 bases lay in between.

This rearrangement joins TRBV11-3 to TRBJ1-6; possible D gene TRBD1, 5 bases. Deletions cut 2 bases from V and 9 bases from J, with 11 bases between. The germline V gene has CDR1 SGHNT and CDR2 YENEEA. This CDR3 region has 14 residues. CDR3 bases: TGTGCCAGCAGCTTAAGAGGGGAGGGTTCACCCCTCCACTTT. Amino acid sequence: CASSLRGEGSPLHF.

This sequence joins TRBV7-8 and TRBJ2-3; D unresolved. V lost 7 bases, J lost 2 bases, and 10 bases lay in between. Per the germline V gene, CDR1 is SGHVS and CDR2 is FQNEAQ. This CDR3 comprises 13 residues. CDR3 in amino acids: CASTLTSTDTQYF. CDR3 bases: TGTGCCAGCACCCTGACTTCCACAGATACGCAGTATTTT.

The V and J genes are TRBV7-2 and TRBJ1-4, with no clear D. The CDR3 extends over 16 amino acids. V shed 5 bases and J shed 7 bases, with 20 bases lying between them. The germline V gene has CDR1 SGHTA and CDR2 FQGNSA. CDR3 coding DNA: TGTGCCAGCAGCCCTGAATCCGGCGGGTTTGGTGAAAAACTGTTTTTT. It codes for CASSPESGGFGEKLFF.

The rearrangement links TRBV5-5 to TRBJ2-2; 11 bases match TRBD2. CDR1 and CDR2 from the germline V gene are SGHKS and YYEKEE (reference sequence). The CDR3 covers 18 residues. The trim removed 0 bases at V and 2 bases at J, leaving 6 bases unmatched. In DNA, the CDR3 is TGTGCCAGCAGCTTGGGACTAGCGGGACGGAGTAACACCGGGGAGCTGTTTTTT. Translating gives CASSLGLAGRSNTGELFF.

The V gene is TRBV6-2 or TRBV6-3, the J gene TRBJ1-1; D may be TRBD1 (6 bases). This CDR3 has 14 amino acids. Trimming shortened V by 2 bases and J by 5 bases, and 12 bases separated the two germline ends. In germline, CDR1 is MNHEY, CDR2 SVGEGT. This CDR3 is CASSYVGARTEAFF. In DNA form, the CDR3 reads TGTGCCAGCAGTTACGTGGGGGCAAGGACTGAAGCTTTCTTT.

The rearrangement joins TRBV7-2 to TRBJ1-2; a weak D match, TRBD1 (5 bases). Germline-derived CDR1 and CDR2 are SGHTA and FQGNSA. CDR3 length equals 15 residues. Trimming shortened V by 3 bases and J by 10 bases, and 21 bases separated the two germline ends. The CDR3 nucleotides are TGTGCCAGCAGCTTGGCCGGAGTAGGGGTTAAAGACTACACCTTC. It encodes CASSLAGVGVKDYTF.

This sequence joins TRBV7-9 and TRBJ1-3; weak D call: TRBD1 (6 bases). V lost 6 bases and J 1 base, leaving 16 bases between the germline ends. Germline CDR1 SEHNR, CDR2 FQNEAQ (reference sequence). This CDR3 is built from 16 residues. In DNA, the CDR3 is TGTGCCAGCAGTCGACAAACAGGGTTGTCTGGAAACACCATATATTTT. Translating it yields CASSRQTGLSGNTIYF.

J is TRBJ2-5 and V is TRBV15; TRBD2 matches 12 bases. The CDR3 loop spans 17 amino acids. With 0 bases clipped from V and 2 bases from J, the junction kept 4 bases outside the gene matches. Germline assignment: CDR1 LNHNV and CDR2 YYDKDF (reference sequence). The CDR3 DNA sequence: TGTGCCACCAGCAGAGATCCTGGACTAGCGGGGCAAGAGACCCAGTACTTC. It specifies CATSRDPGLAGQETQYF.

The chain has TRBV6-5 and TRBJ2-1; the match to TRBD2 covers 7 bases. Germline CDR1 MNHEY, CDR2 SVGAGI. There are 14 residues in the CDR3. Trimming took 4 bases from V and 7 from J; bases not matched to a gene: 7. CDR3 sequence: CASSLWGGANEQFF. CDR3 in DNA: TGTGCCAGCAGTTTGTGGGGAGGGGCAAATGAGCAGTTCTTC.

This clonotype came up once. The V and J genes are TRBV6-2 or TRBV6-3 and TRBJ1-1; unclear D gene. Trimming cost V 8 bases and J 0 bases, with 13 bases left between them. The CDR3 is 14 amino acids. Germline CDR1 is MNHEY and CDR2 is SVGEGT. This CDR3 reads CASGRVRMNTEAFF. CDR3 nucleotides: TGTGCCAGCGGTCGGGTCCGGATGAACACTGAAGCTTTCTTT.